Below are 20 T cell receptor beta chains sequenced from a single sample in a study of cytomegalovirus exposure and HLA in healthy donors. Using immunoSEQ multiplex PCR, the repertoire was profiled, and TCRdb retains in-frame clones only, with some absent. The data show around 160,000 clones, around four fifths seen once. Sequenced input: PBMCs. The receptors here all came from a man aged 25-45 years in good health and CMV-seropositive.

V and J are TRBV5-6 and TRBJ2-3, with unresolved D. Germline CDR1 is SGHDT and CDR2 is YYEEEE. This CDR3 is 15 amino acids long. V lost 4 bases and J 0 bases, leaving 12 bases between the germline ends. Written as DNA, the CDR3 is TGTGCCAGCAGCCTATCCTATTTTAGCACAGATACGCAGTATTTT. Its protein is CASSLSYFSTDTQYF.

The chain combines TRBV11-2 with TRBJ2-5, with a weak D call TRBD1 (5 bases). The CDR3 extends over 16 amino acids. The germline CDR1 and CDR2 sequences are SGHAT and FQNNGV. With 4 bases removed from V and 1 base from J, the gap between germline ends came to 16 bases. Here the CDR3 reads CASSSPGFWGQETQYF. DNA of the CDR3: TGTGCCAGCAGCTCCCCAGGGTTTTGGGGCCAAGAGACCCAGTACTTC.

The chain joins TRBV5-5 to TRBJ1-4, with TRBD1 matching over 7 bases. J lost 4 bases, V lost 3 bases, and 3 bases had no gene match. CDR1 and CDR2 (germline): SGHKS, YYEKEE (reference sequence). The CDR3 extends over 14 amino acids. In DNA form, the CDR3 reads TGTGCCAGCAGCTCGGGACAGCTTAATGAAAAACTGTTTTTT. Its translation is CASSSGQLNEKLFF.

The chain employs TRBV11-2 and TRBJ2-1; 8 nucleotides match TRBD2. V gave up 5 bases and J gave up 2 bases; unmatched junction bases: 5. There are 15 residues in the CDR3. CDR1 is SGHAT and CDR2 is FQNNGV in the germline V gene. In nucleotides, the CDR3 is TGTGCCAGCAGCGACGGGACTAGTCCCTACAATGAGCAGTTCTTC. It encodes CASSDGTSPYNEQFF.

The chain recombines TRBV27 with TRBJ1-2; 7 positions match TRBD1. The CDR3 has 18 amino acids. CDR1 MNHEY and CDR2 SMNVEV come from the germline V gene (reference sequence). J lost 1 base, V lost 3 bases, and 14 bases had no gene match. The CDR3 nucleotides are TGTGCCAGCAGTTTCTCCTCCCGGGACAGAAAACTTAACTATGGCTACACCTTC. It specifies CASSFSSRDRKLNYGYTF.

This chain links TRBV5-4 with TRBJ1-4, with 10 bases fitting TRBD1. From germline, CDR1 is SGHNT and CDR2 YYREEE (reference sequence). CDR3 length equals 15 residues. V gave up 2 bases and J gave up 8 bases; unmatched junction bases: 6. CDR3 DNA: TGTGCCAGCAGCTTTGGACAGGGGGGTGGGGAAAAACTGTTTTTT. Translating gives CASSFGQGGGEKLFF.

About this clone: Other DNA sequences in this sample translate to the same CDR3. The chain links TRBV7-2 to TRBJ2-7; the D is unclear. This CDR3 spans 13 amino acids. V lost 3 bases, J lost 0 bases, and 6 bases lay in between. Germline-derived CDR1 and CDR2 are SGHTA and FQGNSA. CDR3 sequence reads: CASSLADSYEQYF. In DNA, the CDR3 is TGTGCCAGCAGCTTGGCAGACTCCTACGAGCAGTACTTC.

The rearrangement uses TRBV6-5 and TRBJ2-7, with TRBD1 as a possible D gene (5 bases). The CDR3 consists of 13 residues. V shed 6 bases and J shed 3 bases, with 12 bases lying between them. The germline gives CDR1 MNHEY, CDR2 SVGAGI. CDR3 sequence reads: CASSRDSYYEQYF. The CDR3, as DNA: TGTGCCAGCAGCCGAGACAGCTACTACGAGCAGTACTTC.

The V and J genes are TRBV5-1 and TRBJ1-6; TRBD1 aligns across 7 bases. Trimming removed 3 bases from V and 0 bases from J; junction bases left unmatched: 9. This CDR3 region has 18 residues. The germline CDR1 and CDR2 sequences are SGHRS and YFSETQ. DNA of the CDR3: TGCGCCAGCAGCTCGTCAGGGGGACCCCACTCCTATAATTCACCCCTCCACTTT. It specifies CASSSSGGPHSYNSPLHF. Drawing the rest from reference TRBV5-1 and TRBJ1-6, the complete variable domain is KAGVTQTPRYLIKTRGQQVTLSCSPISGHRSVSWYQQTPGQGLQFLFEYFSETQRNKGNFPGRFSGRQFSNSRSEMNVSTLELGDSALYLCASSSSGGPHSYNSPLHFGNGTRLTVT.

This chain's CDR3 is CASSSLPEETQYF. The CDR3 DNA reads as TGTGCCAGCAGCTCCCTCCCGGAAGAGACCCAGTACTTC. The chain joins TRBV7-6 to TRBJ2-5; D gene unclear. CDR3 length: 13 residues. Germline V gene sequence: CDR1 SGHVS, CDR2 FNYEAQ. V was shortened by 4 bases and J by 3 bases, with 9 bases between the two germline ends.

The CDR3 region is CASSITDMNTEAFF. CDR3 DNA: TGTGCCAGTAGTATAACAGATATGAACACTGAAGCTTTCTTT. This chain links TRBV19 with TRBJ1-1; D gene uncertain. Trimming took off 2 bases at V and 0 bases at J, with 7 bases between the two ends. The length of the CDR3 is 14 residues. CDR1 and CDR2 (germline): LNHDA, SQIVND (reference sequence).

The J gene is TRBJ2-3, the V gene TRBV29-1; the D gene is possibly TRBD2 (7 bases). CDR1 and CDR2 from the germline V gene are SQVTM and ANQGSEA. Deletions cut 3 bases from V and 5 bases from J, with 12 bases between. This CDR3 region has 13 residues. The CDR3 region is CSVDRGALDTQYF. As DNA, the CDR3 is TGCAGCGTTGATCGGGGGGCTCTAGATACGCAGTATTTT.

The rearrangement links TRBV12-5 to TRBJ2-7, with 11 positions matching TRBD2. The J segment lost 3 bases and the V segment lost 2 bases, leaving 6 bases of the junction unmatched. CDR3 size: 16 residues. Germline V gene lookup returns CDR1 LGHNT and CDR2 FRNRAP. The chain's CDR3 is CASGLSWTSGHYEQYF. Written as DNA, the CDR3 is TGTGCTAGTGGTTTGTCCTGGACTAGCGGGCACTACGAGCAGTACTTC.

Many counts were recorded for this clone. The same CDR3 can be traced to other DNA sequences in this sample. The chain employs TRBV6-4 and TRBJ2-3, with 11 nucleotides matching TRBD2. The germline gives CDR1 MRHNA, CDR2 SNTAGT. The trim removed 0 bases at V and 6 bases at J, leaving 2 bases unmatched. The CDR3 covers 15 residues. In nucleotides, the CDR3 is TGTGCCAGCAGTGACTCTAGCGGGGGGGCCGATACGCAGTATTTT. This gives the protein CASSDSSGGADTQYF.

This chain connects TRBV2 to TRBJ2-1; no reliable D call. The V and J ends lost 3 bases and 12 bases respectively, with 18 bases between them. Germline CDR1 and CDR2: SNHLY and FYNNEI. The CDR3 length is 14 residues. The chain's CDR3 is CASSDWAIPAWQFF. The CDR3 DNA is TGTGCCAGCAGTGATTGGGCCATACCCGCATGGCAGTTCTTC.

V is TRBV19 and J is TRBJ1-1; D gene unclear. V lost 2 bases and J lost 0, with 10 bases in between. The length of the CDR3 is 15 residues. Per germline, CDR1 LNHDA and CDR2 SQIVND (reference sequence). The chain's CDR3 is CASSIKGRLNTEAFF. CDR3 bases: TGTGCCAGTAGTATAAAAGGCAGGCTGAACACTGAAGCTTTCTTT. The full variable domain, in which reference TRBV19 and TRBJ1-1 provide the parts outside the CDR3, is DGGITQSPKYLFRKEGQNVTLSCEQNLNHDAMYWYRQDPGQGLRLIYYSQIVNDFQKGDIAEGYSVSREKKESFPLTVTSAQKNPTAFYLCASSIKGRLNTEAFFGQGTRLTVV.

The chain is built from TRBV11-2 and TRBJ1-1, with 8 bases matching TRBD1. V was pared by 2 bases and J by 12 bases, with 8 bases of the junction left unmatched. This CDR3 spans 13 amino acids. Germline V lookup: CDR1 SGHAT, CDR2 FQNNGV. CDR3 in DNA: TGTGCCAGCAGCTTAACCGGGACAGGCCCTTCTTTCTTT. Translated: CASSLTGTGPSFF.

The V call is TRBV4-1, the J call TRBJ1-6, with 7 nucleotides matching TRBD1. CDR1 MGHRA and CDR2 YSYEKL come from the germline V gene. Unmatched junction bases numbered 7, after V lost 0 bases and J lost 5 bases. The CDR3 sequence is 17 residues long. CDR3 in amino acids: CASSQDPPGGNNSPLHF. CDR3 bases: TGCGCCAGCAGCCAAGATCCCCCAGGGGGGAATAATTCACCCCTCCACTTT.

This rearrangement joins TRBV4-1 to TRBJ2-7, with 9 bases aligning to TRBD1. Germline CDR1 is MGHRA and CDR2 is YSYEKL. This CDR3 has 16 amino acids. V lost 1 base and J lost 3; bases outside the gene matches: 7. CDR3: CASSQVAGTGFYEQYF. CDR3 DNA sequence: TGCGCCAGCAGCCAAGTGGCCGGGACAGGGTTCTACGAGCAGTACTTC.

The chain employs TRBV15 and TRBJ2-4; D remains unclear. Germline-derived CDR1 and CDR2 are LNHNV and YYDKDF (reference sequence). V was trimmed by 1 base and J by 0 bases, leaving 13 bases between them. The CDR3 consists of 17 residues. The chain's CDR3 is CATSRVPEYLAKNIQYF. The DNA of the CDR3 is TGTGCCACCAGCAGAGTCCCGGAGTATCTAGCCAAAAACATTCAGTACTTC.